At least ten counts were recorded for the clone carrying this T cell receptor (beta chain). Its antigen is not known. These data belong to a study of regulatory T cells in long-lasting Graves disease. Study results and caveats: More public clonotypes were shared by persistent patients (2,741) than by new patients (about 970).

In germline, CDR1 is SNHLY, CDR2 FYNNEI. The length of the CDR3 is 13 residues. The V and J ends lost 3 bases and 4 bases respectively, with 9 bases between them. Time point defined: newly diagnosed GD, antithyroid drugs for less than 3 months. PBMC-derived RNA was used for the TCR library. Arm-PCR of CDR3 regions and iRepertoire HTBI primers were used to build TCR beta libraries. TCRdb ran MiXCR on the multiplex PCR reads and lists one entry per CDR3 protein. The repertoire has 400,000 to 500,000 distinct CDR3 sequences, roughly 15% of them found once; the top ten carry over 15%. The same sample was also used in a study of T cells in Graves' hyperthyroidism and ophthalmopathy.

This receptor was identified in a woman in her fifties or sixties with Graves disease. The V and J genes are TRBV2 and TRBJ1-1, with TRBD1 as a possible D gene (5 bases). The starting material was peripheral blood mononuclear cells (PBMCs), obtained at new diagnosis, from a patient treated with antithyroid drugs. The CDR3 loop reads CASSDRAGTEAFF. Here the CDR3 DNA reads TGTGCCAGCAGTGACAGGGCGGGCACTGAAGCTTTCTTT.